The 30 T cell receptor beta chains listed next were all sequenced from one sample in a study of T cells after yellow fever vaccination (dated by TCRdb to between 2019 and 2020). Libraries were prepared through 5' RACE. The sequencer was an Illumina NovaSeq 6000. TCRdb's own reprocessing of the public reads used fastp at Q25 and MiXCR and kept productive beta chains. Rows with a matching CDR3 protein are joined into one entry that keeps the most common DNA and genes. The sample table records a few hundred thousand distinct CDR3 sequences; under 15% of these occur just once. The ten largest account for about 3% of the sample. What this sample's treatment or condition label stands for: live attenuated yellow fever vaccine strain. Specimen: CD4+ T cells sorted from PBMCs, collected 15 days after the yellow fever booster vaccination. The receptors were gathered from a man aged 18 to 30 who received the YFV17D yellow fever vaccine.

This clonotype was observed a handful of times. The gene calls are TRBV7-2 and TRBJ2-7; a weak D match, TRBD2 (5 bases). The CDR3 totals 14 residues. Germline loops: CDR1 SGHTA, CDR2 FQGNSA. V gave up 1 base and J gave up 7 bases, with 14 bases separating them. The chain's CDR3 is CASSLGSGSGEQYV. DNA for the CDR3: TGTGCCAGCAGCTTAGGTTCCGGCTCGGGGGAGCAGTACGTC.

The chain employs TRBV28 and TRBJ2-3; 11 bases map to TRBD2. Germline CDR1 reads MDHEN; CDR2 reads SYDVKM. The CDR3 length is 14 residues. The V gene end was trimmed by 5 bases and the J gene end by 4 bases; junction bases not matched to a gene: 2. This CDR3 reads CASSVAGGADTQYF. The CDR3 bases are TGTGCCAGCAGTGTAGCGGGGGGGGCAGATACGCAGTATTTT.

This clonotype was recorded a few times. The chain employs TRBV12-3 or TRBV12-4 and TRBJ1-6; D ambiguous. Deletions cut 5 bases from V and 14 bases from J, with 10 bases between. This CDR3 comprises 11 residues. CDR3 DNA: TGTGCCAGCAGTATAAATCGGGCCCTCCACTTT. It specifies CASSINRALHF.

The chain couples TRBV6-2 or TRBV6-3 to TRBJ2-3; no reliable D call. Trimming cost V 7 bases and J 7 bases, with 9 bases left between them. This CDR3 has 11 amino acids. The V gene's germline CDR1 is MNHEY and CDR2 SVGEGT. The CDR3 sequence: CASIAGYTQYF. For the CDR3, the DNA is TGTGCCAGCATCGCTGGGTATACGCAGTATTTT.

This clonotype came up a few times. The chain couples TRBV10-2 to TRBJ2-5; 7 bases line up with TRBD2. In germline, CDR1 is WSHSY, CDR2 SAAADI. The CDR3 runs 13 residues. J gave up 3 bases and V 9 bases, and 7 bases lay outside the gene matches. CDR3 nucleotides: TGCGCCAGTCTAGCAAGCGGGGAAGAGACCCAGTACTTC. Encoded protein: CASLASGEETQYF.

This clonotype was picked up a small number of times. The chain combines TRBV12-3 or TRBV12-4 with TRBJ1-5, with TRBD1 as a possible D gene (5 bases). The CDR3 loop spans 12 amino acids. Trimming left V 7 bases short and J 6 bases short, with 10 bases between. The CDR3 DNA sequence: TGTGCCAGCACGGGTAGGGGTCAGCCCCAGCATTTT. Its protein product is CASTGRGQPQHF.

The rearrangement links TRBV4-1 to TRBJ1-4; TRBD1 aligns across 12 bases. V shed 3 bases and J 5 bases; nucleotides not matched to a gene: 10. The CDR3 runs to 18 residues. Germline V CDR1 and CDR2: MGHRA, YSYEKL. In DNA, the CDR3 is TGCGCCAGCAGCCACCTCAGCCGGGACAGGGGGCGAAATGAAAAACTGTTTTTT. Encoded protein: CASSHLSRDRGRNEKLFF.

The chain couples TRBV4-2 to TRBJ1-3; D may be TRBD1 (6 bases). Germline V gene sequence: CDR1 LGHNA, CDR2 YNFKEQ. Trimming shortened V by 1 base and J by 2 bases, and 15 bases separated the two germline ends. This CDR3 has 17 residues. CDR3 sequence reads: CASSQASRDTAGNTIYF. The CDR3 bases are TGTGCCAGCAGCCAAGCGTCCCGGGACACGGCTGGAAACACCATATATTTT.

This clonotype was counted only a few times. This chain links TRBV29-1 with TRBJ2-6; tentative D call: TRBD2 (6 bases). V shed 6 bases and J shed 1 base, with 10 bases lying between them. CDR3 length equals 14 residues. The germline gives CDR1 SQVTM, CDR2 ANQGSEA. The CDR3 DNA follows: TGCAGCGTGAAGGGGACTTCTGGGGCCAACGTCCTGACTTTC. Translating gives CSVKGTSGANVLTF.

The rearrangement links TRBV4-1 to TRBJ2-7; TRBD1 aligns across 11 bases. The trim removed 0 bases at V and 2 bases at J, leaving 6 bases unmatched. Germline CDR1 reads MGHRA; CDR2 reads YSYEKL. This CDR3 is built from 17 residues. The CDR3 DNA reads TGCGCCAGCAGCCAAGACGTCCGGGACAGGGGGACCTACGAGCAGTACTTC. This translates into CASSQDVRDRGTYEQYF.

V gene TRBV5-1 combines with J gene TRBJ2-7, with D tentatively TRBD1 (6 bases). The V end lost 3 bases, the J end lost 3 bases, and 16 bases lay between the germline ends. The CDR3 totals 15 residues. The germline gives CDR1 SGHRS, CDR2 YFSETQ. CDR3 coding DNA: TGCGCCAGCAGCTCCCGTGGTGGGGGCCTCTACGAGCAGTACTTC. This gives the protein CASSSRGGGLYEQYF.

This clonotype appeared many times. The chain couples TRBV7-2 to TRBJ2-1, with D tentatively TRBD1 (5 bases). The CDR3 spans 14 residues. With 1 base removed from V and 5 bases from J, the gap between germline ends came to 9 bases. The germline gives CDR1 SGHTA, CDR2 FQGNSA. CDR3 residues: CASSLVGADNEQFF. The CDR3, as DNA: TGTGCCAGCAGCTTAGTTGGGGCGGACAATGAGCAGTTCTTC.

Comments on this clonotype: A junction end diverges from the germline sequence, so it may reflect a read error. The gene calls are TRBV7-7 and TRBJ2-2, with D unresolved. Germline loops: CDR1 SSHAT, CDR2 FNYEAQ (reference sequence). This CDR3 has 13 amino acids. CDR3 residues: CASSPGRTGELFF. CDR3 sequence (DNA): TGTGCTAGCAGCCCGGGCAGGACCGGGGAGCTGTTTTTT.

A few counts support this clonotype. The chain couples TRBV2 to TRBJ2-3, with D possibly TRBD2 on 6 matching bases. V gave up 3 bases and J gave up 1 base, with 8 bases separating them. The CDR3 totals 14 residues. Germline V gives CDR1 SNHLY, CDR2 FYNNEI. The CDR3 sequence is CASSEGLRTDTQYF. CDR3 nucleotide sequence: TGTGCCAGCAGTGAGGGACTGCGCACAGATACGCAGTATTTT. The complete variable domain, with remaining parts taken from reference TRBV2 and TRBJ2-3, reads EPEVTQTPSHQVTQMGQEVILRCVPISNHLYFYWYRQILGQKVEFLVSFYNNEISEKSEIFDDQFSVERPDGSNFTLKIRSTKLEDSAMYFCASSEGLRTDTQYFGPGTRLTVL.

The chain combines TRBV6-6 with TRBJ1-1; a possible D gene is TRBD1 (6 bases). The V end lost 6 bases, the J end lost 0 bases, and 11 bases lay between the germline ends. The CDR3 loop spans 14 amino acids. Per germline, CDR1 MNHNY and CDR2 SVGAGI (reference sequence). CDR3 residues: CASRGHPMNTEAFF. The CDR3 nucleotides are TGTGCCAGCAGGGGACATCCCATGAACACTGAAGCTTTCTTT.

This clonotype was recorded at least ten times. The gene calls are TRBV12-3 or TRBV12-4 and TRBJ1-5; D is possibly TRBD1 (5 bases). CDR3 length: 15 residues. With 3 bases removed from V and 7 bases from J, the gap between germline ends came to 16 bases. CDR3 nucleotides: TGTGCCAGCAGTTTTGCAGTGGGGGTAGGGCAGCCCCAGCATTTT. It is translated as CASSFAVGVGQPQHF.

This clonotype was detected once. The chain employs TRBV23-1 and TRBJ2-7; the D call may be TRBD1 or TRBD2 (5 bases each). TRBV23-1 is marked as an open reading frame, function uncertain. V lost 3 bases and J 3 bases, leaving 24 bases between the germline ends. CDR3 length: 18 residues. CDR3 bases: TGCGCCAGCAGTCACCAGAGTCCCGGGAAGGGACCCCTCTACGAGCAGTACGTC. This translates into CASSHQSPGKGPLYEQYV.

Here the CDR3 DNA reads TGCGCCAGCTACAGGGGGTCGAACACTGAAGCTTTCTTT. It specifies CASYRGSNTEAFF. V gene TRBV5-1 combines with J gene TRBJ1-1; 8 positions match TRBD1. The CDR3 extends over 13 amino acids. Germline V gene sequence: CDR1 SGHRS, CDR2 YFSETQ. The trim removed 7 bases at V and 1 base at J, leaving 3 bases unmatched.

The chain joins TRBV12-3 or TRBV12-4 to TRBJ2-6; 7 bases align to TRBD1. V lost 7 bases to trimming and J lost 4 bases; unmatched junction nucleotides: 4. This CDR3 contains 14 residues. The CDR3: CASITGVGANVLTF. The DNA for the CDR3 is TGTGCCAGCATTACAGGGGTCGGGGCCAACGTCCTGACTTTC.

CDR3 bases: TGTGCCAGCAGTTACTCGATTGTGGGGGGGCGTACTGAAGCTTTCTTT. Protein product: CASSYSIVGGRTEAFF. The J gene is TRBJ1-1, the V gene TRBV6-2 or TRBV6-3, with D perhaps matching TRBD1 (6 bases). The CDR3 consists of 16 residues. V lost 0 bases to trimming and J lost 5 bases, with 16 bases between them. The germline CDR1 and CDR2 sequences are MNHEY and SVGEGT.

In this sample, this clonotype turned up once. The CDR3 is CASSQDPWRAQFVLPEAFF. The CDR3 nucleotides are TGCGCCAGCAGCCAAGATCCTTGGCGAGCCCAGTTTGTCCTACCTGAAGCTTTCTTT. The chain carries TRBV4-3 and TRBJ1-1; D uncertain. CDR1 and CDR2 from the germline V gene are LGHNA and YSLEER. V dropped 0 bases and J dropped 6 bases, with 26 bases sitting between them. There are 19 residues in the CDR3.

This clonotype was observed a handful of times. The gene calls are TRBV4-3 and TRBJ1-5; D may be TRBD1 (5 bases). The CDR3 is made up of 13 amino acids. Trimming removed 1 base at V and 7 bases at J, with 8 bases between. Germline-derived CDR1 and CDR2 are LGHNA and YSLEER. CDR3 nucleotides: TGCGCCAGCAGCCAAGGCCGGGACCAGCCCCAGCATTTT. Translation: CASSQGRDQPQHF.

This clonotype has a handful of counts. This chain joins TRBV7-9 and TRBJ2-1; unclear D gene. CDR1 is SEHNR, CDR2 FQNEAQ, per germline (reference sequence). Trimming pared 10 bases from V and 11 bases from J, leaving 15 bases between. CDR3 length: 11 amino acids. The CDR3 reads CATSEITKQFF. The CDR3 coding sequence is TGTGCCACCTCGGAAATCACTAAGCAGTTCTTC.

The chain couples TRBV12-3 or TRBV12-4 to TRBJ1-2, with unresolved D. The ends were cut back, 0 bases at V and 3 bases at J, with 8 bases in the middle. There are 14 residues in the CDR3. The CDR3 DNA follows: TGTGCCAGCAGTTTAGCGGTTTTAGACTATGGCTACACCTTC. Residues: CASSLAVLDYGYTF.

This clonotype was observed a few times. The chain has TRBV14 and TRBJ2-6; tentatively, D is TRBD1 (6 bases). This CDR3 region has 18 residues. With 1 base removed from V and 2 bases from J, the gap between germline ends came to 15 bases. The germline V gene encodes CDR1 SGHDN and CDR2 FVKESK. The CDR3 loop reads CASSQGVRGPPGANVLTF. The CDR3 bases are TGTGCCAGCAGCCAAGGAGTCAGGGGTCCGCCTGGGGCCAACGTCCTGACTTTC.

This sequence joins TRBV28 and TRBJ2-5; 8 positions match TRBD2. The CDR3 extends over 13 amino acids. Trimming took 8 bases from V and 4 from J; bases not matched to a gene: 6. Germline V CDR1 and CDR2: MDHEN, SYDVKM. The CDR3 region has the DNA TGTGCCAGCCGGGAGGGAACGATAGAGACCCAGTACTTC. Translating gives CASREGTIETQYF. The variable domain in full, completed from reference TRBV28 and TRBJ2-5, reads DVKVTQSSRYLVKRTGEKVFLECVQDMDHENMFWYRQDPGLGLRLIYFSYDVKMKEKGDIPEGYSVSREKKERFSLILESASTNQTSMYLCASREGTIETQYFGPGTRLLVL.

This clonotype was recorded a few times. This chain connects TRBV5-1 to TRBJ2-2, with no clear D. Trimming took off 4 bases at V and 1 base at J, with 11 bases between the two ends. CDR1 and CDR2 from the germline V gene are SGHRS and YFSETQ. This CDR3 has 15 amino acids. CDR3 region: CASSEMAENTGELFF. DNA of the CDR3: TGCGCCAGCAGCGAGATGGCGGAGAACACCGGGGAGCTGTTTTTT. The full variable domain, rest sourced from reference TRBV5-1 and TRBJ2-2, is KAGVTQTPRYLIKTRGQQVTLSCSPISGHRSVSWYQQTPGQGLQFLFEYFSETQRNKGNFPGRFSGRQFSNSRSEMNVSTLELGDSALYLCASSEMAENTGELFFGEGSRLTVL.

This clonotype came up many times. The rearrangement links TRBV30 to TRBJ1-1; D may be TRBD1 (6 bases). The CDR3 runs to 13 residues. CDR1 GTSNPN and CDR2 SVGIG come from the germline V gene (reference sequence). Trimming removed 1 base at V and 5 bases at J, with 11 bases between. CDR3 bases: TGTGCCTGGAGTGCACAGGGAGGGACTGAAGCTTTCTTT. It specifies CAWSAQGGTEAFF.

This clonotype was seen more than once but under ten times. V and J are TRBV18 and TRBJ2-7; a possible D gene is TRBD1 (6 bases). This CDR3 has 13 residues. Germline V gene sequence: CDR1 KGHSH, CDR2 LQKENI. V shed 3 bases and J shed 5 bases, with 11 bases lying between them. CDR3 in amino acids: CASSPNRDDEQYF. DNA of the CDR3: TGTGCCAGCTCACCGAACAGGGATGACGAGCAGTACTTC.

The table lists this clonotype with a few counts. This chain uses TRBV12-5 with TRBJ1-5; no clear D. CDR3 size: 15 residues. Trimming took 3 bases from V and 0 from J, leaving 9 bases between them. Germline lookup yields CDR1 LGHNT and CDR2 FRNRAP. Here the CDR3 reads CASGFGRYSNQPQHF. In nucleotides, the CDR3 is TGTGCTAGTGGTTTCGGGAGATATAGCAATCAGCCCCAGCATTTT.